Below are 26 T cell receptor beta chains sequenced from a single sample in a study of blood T cell repertoires in COVID-19. TCRdb keeps only in-frame clones here, not all; method: immunoSEQ multiplex PCR. The sample consists of more than 100,000 clones, 75% to 90% of them appearing once. Material: peripheral blood. The receptors here all came from a man aged 45 to 65 with active COVID-19.

The chain employs TRBV21-1 and TRBJ1-2; TRBD1 is the table's D call and was not checked against the DNA. TRBV21-1 is annotated as a pseudogene. The CDR3 contains 15 residues. The CDR3 sequence: CASSKVGQGFFGYTF. The CDR3, as DNA: TGTGCCAGCAGCAAAGTGGGACAGGGGTTTTTTGGCTACACCTTC.

J is TRBJ2-3 and V is TRBV14; 7 nucleotides align to TRBD2. CDR3 size: 16 residues. Germline-derived CDR1 and CDR2 are SGHDN and FVKESK. The trim removed 3 bases at V and 0 bases at J, leaving 6 bases unmatched. The CDR3 coding sequence is TGTGCCAGCAGCCATCGGGACTACCGAAGCACAGATACGCAGTATTTT. As protein: CASSHRDYRSTDTQYF.

V and J are TRBV5-6 and TRBJ2-2, with a weak D call TRBD2 (6 bases). V shed 0 bases and J shed 2 bases, with 11 bases lying between them. CDR3 length: 16 amino acids. The germline V gene encodes CDR1 SGHDT and CDR2 YYEEEE. The CDR3 bases are TGTGCCAGCAGCTTGGCCGCGGGGCGTAACACCGGGGAGCTGTTTTTT. The encoded protein is CASSLAAGRNTGELFF.

The DNA of the CDR3 is TGTGCCAGTAGCATCGCCGGACTGAGCTTCTACGAGCAGTACTTC. It yields the protein CASSIAGLSFYEQYF. The chain uses TRBV19 and TRBJ2-7; a weak D match, TRBD2 (5 bases). V was pared by 6 bases and J by 3 bases, with 18 bases between. The CDR3 totals 15 residues. CDR1 LNHDA and CDR2 SQIVND come from the germline V gene (reference sequence).

The chain is built from TRBV4-1 and TRBJ2-7; 9 bases line up with TRBD1. The CDR3 totals 15 residues. With 3 bases clipped from V and 0 bases from J, the junction kept 3 bases outside the gene matches. Germline CDR1 MGHRA, CDR2 YSYEKL. CDR3 nucleotide sequence: TGCGCCAGCAGCCAGGGGGACAGGGTCTCCTACGAGCAGTACTTC. Translated: CASSQGDRVSYEQYF.

The chain links TRBV6-5 to TRBJ1-5; D may be TRBD1 (6 bases). CDR1 is MNHEY and CDR2 is SVGAGI in the germline V gene. This CDR3 has 13 amino acids. V shed 6 bases and J shed 7 bases, with 13 bases lying between them. The CDR3 sequence: CASRTGTEQPQHF. Here the CDR3 DNA reads TGTGCCAGCAGAACAGGGACCGAGCAGCCCCAGCATTTT.

The chain carries TRBV5-6 and TRBJ1-3, with D possibly being TRBD1 (5 bases). CDR3 size: 14 residues. Germline-derived CDR1 and CDR2 are SGHDT and YYEEEE. The V end was cut by 1 base, the J end by 7 bases, with 12 bases between. This chain's CDR3 is CASSLRGRWNTIYF. The CDR3 DNA follows: TGTGCCAGCAGCTTGCGGGGGAGATGGAACACCATATATTTT.

The J gene is TRBJ1-3, the V gene TRBV19; tentatively, D is TRBD1 (6 bases). V dropped 3 bases and J dropped 6 bases, with 15 bases sitting between them. The CDR3 loop spans 15 amino acids. The V gene's germline CDR1 is LNHDA and CDR2 SQIVND (reference sequence). The CDR3 here is CASSMLLQGKNTIYF. Written as DNA, the CDR3 is TGTGCCAGTAGTATGTTGTTACAGGGAAAAAACACCATATATTTT.

This chain joins TRBV5-1 and TRBJ2-5; D is possibly TRBD2 (6 bases). The CDR3 is made up of 17 amino acids. From germline, CDR1 is SGHRS and CDR2 YFSETQ. V lost 1 base and J 5 bases, leaving 21 bases between the germline ends. The CDR3 DNA is TGCGCCAGCAGCTTGTCTAACGCGGGGCTTGGGAAGGAGACCCAGTACTTC. As protein: CASSLSNAGLGKETQYF. The whole variable domain, filled in from reference TRBV5-1 and TRBJ2-5, reads KAGVTQTPRYLIKTRGQQVTLSCSPISGHRSVSWYQQTPGQGLQFLFEYFSETQRNKGNFPGRFSGRQFSNSRSEMNVSTLELGDSALYLCASSLSNAGLGKETQYFGPGTRLLVL.

The CDR3 loop reads CASSFSGSNTEAFF. Here the CDR3 DNA reads TGTGCCAGCAGCTTCTCCGGTTCGAACACTGAAGCTTTCTTT. The chain joins TRBV5-6 to TRBJ1-1; no definite D call. The CDR3 totals 14 residues. CDR1 is SGHDT and CDR2 is YYEEEE in the germline V gene. V was cut by 2 bases and J by 1 base, with 9 bases left in between.

The V gene is TRBV4-1, the J gene TRBJ2-2; D gene uncertain. This CDR3 has 12 amino acids. Germline-derived CDR1 and CDR2 are MGHRA and YSYEKL. V was pared by 1 base and J by 7 bases, with 4 bases between. The CDR3 spells CASSQAVGELFF. The CDR3 nucleotides read TGCGCCAGCAGCCAAGCGGTCGGGGAGCTGTTTTTT.

This clone was found once. The chain links TRBV4-2 to TRBJ2-7, with 7 bases aligning to TRBD1. V trimming: 0 bases; J trimming: 2 bases; junction bases outside the gene matches: 4. The CDR3 has 15 residues. CDR1 is LGHNA and CDR2 is YNFKEQ in the germline V gene. CDR3 residues: CASSQEGTAAYEQYF. The CDR3 nucleotides read TGTGCCAGCAGCCAAGAGGGGACAGCAGCCTACGAGCAGTACTTC.

The chain is built from TRBV9 and TRBJ1-2; no definite D call. Trimming left V 0 bases short and J 0 bases short, with 6 bases between. Per the germline V gene, CDR1 is SGDLS and CDR2 is YYNGEE. The CDR3 loop spans 14 amino acids. CDR3 amino acids: CASSVGAPNYGYTF. CDR3 coding DNA: TGTGCCAGCAGCGTAGGGGCCCCTAACTATGGCTACACCTTC.

The chain employs TRBV5-1 and TRBJ1-5; D not certain. This CDR3 region has 17 residues. V gave up 0 bases and J gave up 2 bases, with 15 bases separating them. CDR1 SGHRS and CDR2 YFSETQ come from the germline V gene. The CDR3 is CASSLAPGAGGNQPQHF. The CDR3 nucleotides read TGCGCCAGCAGCTTGGCTCCTGGCGCCGGGGGCAATCAGCCCCAGCATTTT.

This clone has just one count. This chain connects TRBV18 to TRBJ1-2; D may be TRBD1 (6 bases). The CDR3 extends over 15 amino acids. V was cut by 2 bases and J by 5 bases, with 15 bases left in between. Germline CDR1 reads KGHSH; CDR2 reads LQKENI. CDR3 nucleotide sequence: TGTGCCAGCTCACCAACGAACCGAGGGGGTTATGGCTACACCTTC. Amino acids: CASSPTNRGGYGYTF.

This sequence joins TRBV9 and TRBJ2-7, with 10 positions matching TRBD2. Per the germline V gene, CDR1 is SGDLS and CDR2 is YYNGEE. This CDR3 contains 16 residues. The junction had 5 bases not matched to a gene; V was cut back by 0 bases and J by 2 bases. The CDR3 region is CASSVDEAGGPYEQYF. The CDR3 DNA sequence: TGTGCCAGCAGCGTAGATGAAGCGGGGGGGCCCTACGAGCAGTACTTC.

The gene calls are TRBV28 and TRBJ2-2; 9 nucleotides match TRBD2. The junction had 5 bases not matched to a gene; V was cut back by 3 bases and J by 0 bases. The CDR3 covers 17 residues. The germline V gene has CDR1 MDHEN and CDR2 SYDVKM. The CDR3 DNA follows: TGTGCCAGCAGTTTGGCGGGGGGGCGATCGAACACCGGGGAGCTGTTTTTT. It yields the protein CASSLAGGRSNTGELFF.

The chain employs TRBV7-9 and TRBJ2-7; D perhaps matches TRBD1 (6 bases). This CDR3 contains 14 residues. The germline V and J ends were trimmed by 5 bases and 3 bases, with 14 bases remaining between them. Per the germline V gene, CDR1 is SEHNR and CDR2 is FQNEAQ (reference sequence). The CDR3 DNA reads as TGTGCCAGCAGCGCCTTGGGGGCGGACTACGAGCAGTACTTC. Translating gives CASSALGADYEQYF.

The chain carries TRBV7-3 and TRBJ2-1, with TRBD2 matching over 13 bases. There are 15 residues in the CDR3. V was pared by 5 bases and J by 10 bases, with 8 bases of the junction left unmatched. Looked up from germline, CDR1 is SGHTA and CDR2 is FQGTGA. This CDR3 is CASSELAGGPAEQFF. DNA of the CDR3: TGTGCCAGCAGCGAACTAGCGGGGGGGCCTGCCGAGCAGTTCTTC.

The gene calls are TRBV6-5 and TRBJ2-5; 8 bases match TRBD1. Germline-derived CDR1 and CDR2 are MNHEY and SVGAGI. The CDR3 has 12 residues. The V segment lost 10 bases and the J segment 4 bases; nucleotides outside the gene matches: 5. The CDR3 DNA is TGTGCCAATCGAGGACAGGGAGAGACCCAGTACTTC. Amino acid sequence: CANRGQGETQYF.

Of note for this clone: Sequence at one end of the junction differs from germline and may be a read error. The rearrangement joins TRBV3-1 (or the pseudogene TRBV3-2) to TRBJ2-1; the match to TRBD1 covers 8 bases. Looked up from germline, CDR1 is LGHDT and CDR2 is YNNKEL (reference sequence). The CDR3 is 13 residues long. The CDR3 protein is CASSQARQGSHLF. The CDR3 DNA follows: TGTGCCAGCAGCCAAGCCCGACAGGGGAGCCACCTCTTC.

The chain is built from TRBV25-1 and TRBJ2-5; 9 bases align to TRBD1. Trimming removed 4 bases from V and 1 base from J; junction bases left unmatched: 1. CDR1 and CDR2 from the germline V gene are MGHDK and SYGVNS. The CDR3 is 14 amino acids. This CDR3 is CASSVDRGQETQYF. CDR3 bases: TGTGCCAGCAGTGTGGACAGGGGCCAAGAGACCCAGTACTTC.

This chain uses TRBV6-5 with TRBJ2-1, with 9 bases identical to TRBD2. The CDR3 runs to 13 residues. CDR1 MNHEY and CDR2 SVGAGI come from the germline V gene. After removal of 7 bases from V and 15 bases from J, the junction contained 13 bases not matched to a gene. CDR3 nucleotide sequence: TGTGCCAGCACCCCCTCCGGGACTAGCATACGGTTCTTC. This encodes CASTPSGTSIRFF.

The chain uses TRBV19 and TRBJ1-2; D unresolved. Trimming stripped 5 bases from V and 5 bases from J, with 21 bases between. The germline V gene has CDR1 LNHDA and CDR2 SQIVND (reference sequence). This CDR3 spans 16 amino acids. CDR3 loop: CASSVVAAWTGYGYTF. The CDR3 DNA is TGTGCCAGTAGTGTGGTAGCCGCCTGGACGGGATATGGCTACACCTTC.

V usage is TRBV19 and J usage is TRBJ1-4; TRBD1 matches 8 bases. This CDR3 contains 14 residues. CDR1 and CDR2 from the germline V gene are LNHDA and SQIVND (reference sequence). V gave up 8 bases and J gave up 7 bases; unmatched junction bases: 9. CDR3 DNA sequence: TGTGCCAGTGTTCGGACAGGGTTTGGTGAAAAACTGTTTTTT. Translated: CASVRTGFGEKLFF.

V gene TRBV30 combines with J gene TRBJ1-5, with TRBD1 matching 8 bases. Looked up from germline, CDR1 is GTSNPN and CDR2 is SVGIG (reference sequence). CDR3 length equals 14 residues. Trimming removed 3 bases from V and 6 bases from J; junction bases left unmatched: 7. The CDR3 DNA sequence: TGTGCCTGGAGCGCCGGACAGGGCGGTCAGCCCCAGCATTTT. Its translation is CAWSAGQGGQPQHF.